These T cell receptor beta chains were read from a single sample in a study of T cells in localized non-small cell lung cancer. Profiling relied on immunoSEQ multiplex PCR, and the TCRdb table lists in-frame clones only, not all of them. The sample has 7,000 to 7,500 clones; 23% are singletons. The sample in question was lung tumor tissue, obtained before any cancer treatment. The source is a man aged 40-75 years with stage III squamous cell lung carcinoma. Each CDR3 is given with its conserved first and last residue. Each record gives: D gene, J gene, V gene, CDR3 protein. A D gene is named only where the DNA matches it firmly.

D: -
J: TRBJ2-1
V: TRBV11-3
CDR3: CASSQRSSSYNEQFF

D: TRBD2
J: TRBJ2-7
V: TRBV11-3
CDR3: CASSLQRGGYEQYF

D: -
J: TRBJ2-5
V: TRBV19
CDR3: CASSIQETQYF

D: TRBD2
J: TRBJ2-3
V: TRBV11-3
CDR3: CASSSGLAEGDTQYF

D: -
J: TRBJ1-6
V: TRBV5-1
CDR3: CASSLWTQEANSPLHF

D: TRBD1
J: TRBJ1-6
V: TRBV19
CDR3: CASSIFGGTGENSPLHF

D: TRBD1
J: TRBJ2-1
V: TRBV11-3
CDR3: CASSLDLDRAEQFF

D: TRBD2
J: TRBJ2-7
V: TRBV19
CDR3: CASSKGLAGVEMYEQYF

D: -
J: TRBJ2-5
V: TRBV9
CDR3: CASSVGGGETQYF

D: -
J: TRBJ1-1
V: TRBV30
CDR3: CAWMAPEGAEAFF

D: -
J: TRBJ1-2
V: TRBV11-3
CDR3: CASSARHQGSNYGYTF

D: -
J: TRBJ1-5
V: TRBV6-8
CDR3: CASSTNSNQPQHF

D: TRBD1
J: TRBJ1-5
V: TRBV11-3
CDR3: CASTGGQGENISNQPQHF

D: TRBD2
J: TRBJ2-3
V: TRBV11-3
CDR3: CASSQPGLAGSGDTQYF

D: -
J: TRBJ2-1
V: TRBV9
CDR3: CASSVGRGGRHNEQFF

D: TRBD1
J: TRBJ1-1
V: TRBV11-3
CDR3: CASSLDRGHYTEAFF

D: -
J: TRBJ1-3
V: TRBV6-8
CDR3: CASRAPFGSGNTIYF

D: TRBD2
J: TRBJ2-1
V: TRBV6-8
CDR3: CASSTPGTSGVNEQFF

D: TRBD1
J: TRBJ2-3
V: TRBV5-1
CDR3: CASSSDRGTDTQYF

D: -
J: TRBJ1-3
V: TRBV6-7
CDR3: CASRDGNTIYF

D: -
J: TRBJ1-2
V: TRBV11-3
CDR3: CASSLGGAHYGYTF

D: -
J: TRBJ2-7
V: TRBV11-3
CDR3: CASSLVASFHEQYF

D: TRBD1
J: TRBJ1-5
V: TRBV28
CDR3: CASWDRGRNQPQHF

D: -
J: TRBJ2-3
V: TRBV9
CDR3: CASMRDSGAFTDTQYF

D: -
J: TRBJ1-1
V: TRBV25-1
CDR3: CASSDSLMGNLEAFF

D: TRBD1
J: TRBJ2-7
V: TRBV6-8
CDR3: CASRGTGPPYEQYF

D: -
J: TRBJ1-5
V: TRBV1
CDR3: CASSQEAANQPQHF

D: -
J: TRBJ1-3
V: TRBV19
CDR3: CASSPRTASGNTIYF

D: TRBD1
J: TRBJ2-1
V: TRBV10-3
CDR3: CAITGQGTYNEQFF

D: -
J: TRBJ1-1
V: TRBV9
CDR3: CASSERGGNTEAFF

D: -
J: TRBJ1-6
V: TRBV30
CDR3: CAWSLGPNSPLHF